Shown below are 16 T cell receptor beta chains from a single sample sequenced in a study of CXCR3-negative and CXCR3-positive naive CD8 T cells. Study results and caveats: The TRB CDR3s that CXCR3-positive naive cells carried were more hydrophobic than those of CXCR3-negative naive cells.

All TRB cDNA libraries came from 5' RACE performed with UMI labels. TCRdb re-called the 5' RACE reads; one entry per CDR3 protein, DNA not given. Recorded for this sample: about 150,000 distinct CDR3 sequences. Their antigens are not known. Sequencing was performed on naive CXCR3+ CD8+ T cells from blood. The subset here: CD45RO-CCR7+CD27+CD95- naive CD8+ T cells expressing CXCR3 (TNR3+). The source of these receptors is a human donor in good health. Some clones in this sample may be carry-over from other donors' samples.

CDR3 protein: CSAQMGGRVTEAFF. The gene calls are TRBV29-1 and TRBJ1-1; TCRdb indicates TRBD1, and absent DNA this call remains unverified. Germline V gene sequence: CDR1 SQVTM, CDR2 ANQGSEA. This CDR3 is 14 amino acids long.

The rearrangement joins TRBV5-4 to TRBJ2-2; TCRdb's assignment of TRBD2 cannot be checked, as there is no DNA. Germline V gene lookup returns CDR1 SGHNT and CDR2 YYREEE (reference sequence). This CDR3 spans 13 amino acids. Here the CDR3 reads CASSLTLAQELFF.

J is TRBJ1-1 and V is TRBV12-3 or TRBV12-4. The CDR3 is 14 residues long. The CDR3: CASSLPGIYTEAFF.

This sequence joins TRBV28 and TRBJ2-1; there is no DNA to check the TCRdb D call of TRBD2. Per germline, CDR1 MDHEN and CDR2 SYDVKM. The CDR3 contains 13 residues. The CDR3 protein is CATSSGYYNEQFF. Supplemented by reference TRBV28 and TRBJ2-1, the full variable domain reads DVKVTQSSRYLVKRTGEKVFLECVQDMDHENMFWYRQDPGLGLRLIYFSYDVKMKEKGDIPEGYSVSREKKERFSLILESASTNQTSMYLCATSSGYYNEQFFGPGTRLTVL.

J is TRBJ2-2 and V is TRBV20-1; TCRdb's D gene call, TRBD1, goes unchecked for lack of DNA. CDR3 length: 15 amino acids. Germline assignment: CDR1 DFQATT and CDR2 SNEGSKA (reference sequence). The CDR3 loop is CSARWTGEDTGELFF.

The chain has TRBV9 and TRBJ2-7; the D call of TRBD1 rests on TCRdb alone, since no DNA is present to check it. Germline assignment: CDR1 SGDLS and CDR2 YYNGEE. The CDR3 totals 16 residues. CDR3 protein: CASSESATVNSYGQYF.

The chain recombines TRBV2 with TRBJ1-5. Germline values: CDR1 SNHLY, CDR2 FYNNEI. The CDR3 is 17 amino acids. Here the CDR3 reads CASSVSQAHYSNQPQHF.

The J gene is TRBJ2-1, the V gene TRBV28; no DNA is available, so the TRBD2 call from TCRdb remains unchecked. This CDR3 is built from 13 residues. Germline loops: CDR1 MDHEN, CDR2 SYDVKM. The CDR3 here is CATETSTYNEQFF.

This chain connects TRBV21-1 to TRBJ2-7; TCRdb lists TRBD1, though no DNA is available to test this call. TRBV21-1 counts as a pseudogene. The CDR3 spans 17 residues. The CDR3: CASSKSQGGATSYEQYF.

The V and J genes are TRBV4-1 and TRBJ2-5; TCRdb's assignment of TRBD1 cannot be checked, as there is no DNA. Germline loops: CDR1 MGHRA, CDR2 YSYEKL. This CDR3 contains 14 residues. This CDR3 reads CASSQRQGDETQYF.

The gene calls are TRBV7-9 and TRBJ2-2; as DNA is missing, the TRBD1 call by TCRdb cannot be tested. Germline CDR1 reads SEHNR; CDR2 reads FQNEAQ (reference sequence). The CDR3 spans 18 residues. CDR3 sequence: CASSYPHDRVGNTGELFF.

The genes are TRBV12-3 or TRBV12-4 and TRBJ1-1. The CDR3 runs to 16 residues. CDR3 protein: CASSLTGVRMNTEAFF.

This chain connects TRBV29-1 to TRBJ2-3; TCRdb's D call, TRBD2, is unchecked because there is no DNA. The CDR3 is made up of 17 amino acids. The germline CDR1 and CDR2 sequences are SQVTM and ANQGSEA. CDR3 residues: CSVEDLWQGLPTDTQYF.

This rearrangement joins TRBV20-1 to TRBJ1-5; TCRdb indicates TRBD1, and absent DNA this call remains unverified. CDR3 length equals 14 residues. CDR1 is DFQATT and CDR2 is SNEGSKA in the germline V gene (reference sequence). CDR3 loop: CSATGQGINQPQHF.

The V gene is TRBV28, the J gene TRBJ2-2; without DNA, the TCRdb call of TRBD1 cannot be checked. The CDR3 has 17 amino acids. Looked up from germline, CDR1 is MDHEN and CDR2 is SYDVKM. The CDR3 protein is CAGARTGVLLNTGELFF.

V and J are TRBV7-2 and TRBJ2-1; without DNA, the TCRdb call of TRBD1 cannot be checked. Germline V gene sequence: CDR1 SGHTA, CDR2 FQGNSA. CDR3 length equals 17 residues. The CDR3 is CASSLVRGAIQYNEQFF.